This T cell receptor beta chain appears in the sequencing data of a study of blood T cell repertoires in COVID-19 (dated by TCRdb to about 2020). With respect to the entire study: The collaborator samples originated in the United States, Italy and Spain and spanned the acute and convalescent phases of COVID-19. The material from the prospective study consisted of cDNA or gDNA derived from T cells, B-cell-depleted T cells, or PBMCs. Subjects who had been exposed to COVID-19, were actively infected with it, or had recovered from it provided the deeply sampled blood TCRbeta repertoires that made up the dataset. A freely available public database, intended as a resource for researchers studying the immune response to SARS-CoV-2, is where the repertoires were released. The samples were drawn from the first 160 participants of the ongoing ImmuneRACE study and from 1,254 subjects provided by 6 global collaborators. Sample metadata almost always included a de-identified subject ID, COVID-19 status, age in years and sex. HLA class I and class II types, where available, came from metadata supplied by the sample provider rather than from assay-based typing. Results and caveats for the whole study, not just this receptor: How much clinical and demographic metadata was included differed by source and by participant, and the metadata was provided uncurated.

TCRbeta CDR3 regions were amplified from genomic DNA by means of the immunoSEQ Assay, a bias-controlled multiplex PCR. In the original analysis: Within the assay, amplification of reference gene primers was used to estimate how many nucleated cells each sample contained. Sequence reads were collapsed and filtered to measure the absolute abundance of every unique TCRbeta CDR3 rearrangement. For each sample, productive Simpson clonality was calculated by taking the square root of Simpson's diversity index across productive rearrangements. TCRdb took over this immuneACCESS table, retaining in-frame rearrangements with V and J assigned. Such tables are incomplete; in checked studies, under half of the missing clones stem from an unresolved V gene, and the remainder is unexplained. Clone size and the V and J calls come from that table; the DNA yielded D and trimming. This sample has hundreds of thousands of clones in its table, and 86% of those were observed once. The top ten hold roughly 2% of the sample.

CDR1 and CDR2, per the germline V gene, are SGDLS and YYNGEE. The CDR3 spans 12 residues, from the cysteine through the phenylalanine. Kept here is only the CDR3 DNA, which spans 36 bases and is read in frame from base 1. V lost 3 bases and J lost 6 bases; the stretch between them is 10 bases long. Details on this clone: It lacks a known antigen. No much larger clone is present one base from it, and per-base qualities are unavailable.

In the prospective study, participants were roughly 18 to 100 years old, resided in about two dozen geographic areas of the United States, and were enrolled through a virtual design. In the prospective study, cohorts were assigned on the basis of participant-reported clinical history obtained from a screening survey and a study questionnaire. Recovered participants in ImmuneRACE Cohort 3 were defined as having two consecutive negative NP/OP PCR tests, clearance from a healthcare professional, or resolution of symptoms. In the prospective study, whole blood, serum and a nasopharyngeal or oropharyngeal swab were collected from each participant by mobile phlebotomists. Additional blood draws and questionnaires over an approximately two-month period could optionally be provided by prospective study participants. Prospective study blood samples were shipped either frozen or at room temperature before DNA extraction.

The sequencing input was PBMCs or T cells enriched from blood (not recorded which). The clonotype was recovered from a woman aged 45-65 years who had recovered from COVID-19. The sequence is built from TRBV9 and TRBJ2-7; the D gene assignment is ambiguous. The DNA is TGTGCCAGCAGCGCTGACACCGGCGAGCAGTACTTC. It specifies CASSADTGEQYF.